The 29 T cell receptor beta chains below were found in one sample sequenced in a study of blood T cell repertoires in COVID-19. TCRdb keeps only in-frame clones here, not all; method: immunoSEQ multiplex PCR. This table has 200,000 to 250,000 clones, around four fifths appearing once. Sequencing used peripheral blood. These receptor sequences come from an older woman with COVID-19, enrolled during active disease.

The rearrangement joins TRBV6-2 or TRBV6-3 to TRBJ1-6; 8 bases agree with TRBD1. Germline V gene data show CDR1 as MNHEY and CDR2 as SVGEGT. The J segment lost 9 bases and the V segment lost 0 bases, leaving 7 bases of the junction unmatched. This CDR3 contains 16 residues. CDR3 in DNA: TGTGCCAGCAGTTACTCGACCGGACAGGGAACTTCACCCCTCCACTTT. It specifies CASSYSTGQGTSPLHF.

This sequence joins TRBV5-1 and TRBJ1-2; no firm D call. With 2 bases removed from V and 6 bases from J, the gap between germline ends came to 8 bases. The germline gives CDR1 SGHRS, CDR2 YFSETQ. The CDR3 runs to 12 residues. CDR3 residues: CASSLQGDGYTF. CDR3 nucleotide sequence: TGCGCCAGCAGCTTACAAGGAGATGGCTACACCTTC.

The CDR3 nucleotides read TGTGCCAGCAGTTTTGGGGGAGGGCCCTCCAAGCAGTACTTC. It is translated as CASSFGGGPSKQYF. The chain carries TRBV28 and TRBJ2-7; 7 nucleotides line up with TRBD2. Losses at the gene ends were 3 bases for V and 8 bases for J; bases not matched to a gene: 10. The CDR3 loop spans 14 amino acids. Germline CDR1 and CDR2: MDHEN and SYDVKM.

This clone was picked up one time. This chain connects TRBV19 to TRBJ1-1, with unresolved D. This CDR3 has 15 amino acids. Germline V gives CDR1 LNHDA, CDR2 SQIVND (reference sequence). V was pared by 5 bases and J by 6 bases, with 19 bases between. CDR3 protein: CASSPADRRSAEAFF. The CDR3 nucleotides are TGTGCCAGTAGTCCCGCAGACCGGCGCAGCGCTGAAGCTTTCTTT.

The chain links TRBV7-2 to TRBJ2-4; TRBD1 matches 7 bases. J gave up 10 bases and V 5 bases, and 14 bases lay outside the gene matches. The CDR3 covers 15 residues. Germline V gene data show CDR1 as SGHTA and CDR2 as FQGNSA. Here the CDR3 DNA reads TGTGCCAGCAGCCAGTCACAGGGGTTCAAAGGGATTCAGTACTTC. It translates to CASSQSQGFKGIQYF.

The chain couples TRBV14 to TRBJ2-7, with 7 positions matching TRBD1. Germline assignment: CDR1 SGHDN and CDR2 FVKESK. The CDR3 length is 14 residues. V lost 1 base, J lost 9 bases, and 9 bases stayed unmatched. The chain's CDR3 is CASSQVLGQAGQYF. Here the CDR3 DNA reads TGTGCCAGCAGCCAAGTATTAGGACAGGCAGGGCAGTACTTC.

The gene calls are TRBV27 and TRBJ1-1; 7 bases agree with TRBD1. The junction had 15 bases not matched to a gene; V was cut back by 8 bases and J by 6 bases. This CDR3 has 15 residues. Germline V gene lookup returns CDR1 MNHEY and CDR2 SMNVEV (reference sequence). The CDR3 coding sequence is TGTGCCAGCGCCGCGGGGGGCAGGGGGTTCCCTGAAGCTTTCTTT. Its protein is CASAAGGRGFPEAFF.

The V and J genes are TRBV6-4 and TRBJ2-1, with TRBD2 identical over 9 bases. This CDR3 is built from 14 residues. The V segment lost 4 bases and the J segment 2 bases; nucleotides outside the gene matches: 0. The germline CDR1 and CDR2 sequences are MRHNA and SNTAGT. The CDR3 spells CASSASGTYNEQFF. The DNA of the CDR3 is TGTGCCAGCAGTGCTAGCGGGACCTACAATGAGCAGTTCTTC.

The CDR3 DNA is TGTGCCATCGGGGCTAGCGACGGGGCTCCCCCTCAGCATTTT. Translated: CAIGASDGAPPQHF. V is TRBV10-3 and J is TRBJ1-5; the D gene is possibly TRBD1 (5 bases). V shed 8 bases and J shed 13 bases, with 24 bases lying between them. The germline V gene has CDR1 ENHRY and CDR2 SYGVKD. This CDR3 comprises 14 residues.

This chain connects TRBV28 to TRBJ2-7; D perhaps matches TRBD2 (5 bases). This CDR3 is 15 amino acids long. The V gene lost 3 bases and the J gene lost 1 base, with 13 bases spanning the gap. The germline V gene encodes CDR1 MDHEN and CDR2 SYDVKM. CDR3 amino acids: CASSFSRDTSYEQYF. Written as DNA, the CDR3 is TGTGCCAGCAGTTTCAGTCGGGATACGTCCTACGAGCAGTACTTC.

The chain has TRBV6-5 and TRBJ1-2; D is unresolved. With 7 bases removed from V and 2 bases from J, the gap between germline ends came to 17 bases. The CDR3 runs 15 residues. In germline, CDR1 is MNHEY, CDR2 SVGAGI. CDR3 region: CASIPPLRENYGYTF. Written as DNA, the CDR3 is TGTGCCAGCATCCCACCACTTAGGGAGAACTATGGCTACACCTTC.

The chain couples TRBV11-2 to TRBJ2-1; D call uncertain. Trimming shortened V by 2 bases and J by 7 bases, and 18 bases separated the two germline ends. The CDR3 loop spans 16 amino acids. CDR1 is SGHAT and CDR2 is FQNNGV in the germline V gene. DNA for the CDR3: TGTGCCAGCAGCTTATTCTCGGCAGGTGTTGGTAATGAGCAGTTCTTC. Protein: CASSLFSAGVGNEQFF.

The chain uses TRBV30 and TRBJ2-2; the D gene is possibly TRBD1 (6 bases). V was shortened by 5 bases and J by 5 bases, with 21 bases between the two germline ends. Germline CDR1 reads GTSNPN; CDR2 reads SVGIG (reference sequence). The CDR3 has 16 amino acids. CDR3 region: CAWGPNRVMGTGELFF. In nucleotides, the CDR3 is TGTGCCTGGGGTCCAAACAGGGTTATGGGGACCGGGGAGCTGTTTTTT.

This chain uses TRBV29-1 with TRBJ2-1, with D possibly being TRBD2 (5 bases). The ends were cut back, 4 bases at V and 0 bases at J, with 16 bases in the middle. Germline CDR1 SQVTM, CDR2 ANQGSEA. There are 16 residues in the CDR3. CDR3 DNA sequence: TGCAGCGTTGGCGACGGACTTTCCCCCTCCTACAATGAGCAGTTCTTC. Translated: CSVGDGLSPSYNEQFF.

CDR3 DNA: TGTGCCAGCAGCCCCAGCGGGGGCGCGGGGAATTCACCCCTCCACTTT. This gives the protein CASSPSGGAGNSPLHF. The J gene is TRBJ1-6, the V gene TRBV7-2; D is possibly TRBD1 (6 bases). Trimming took 5 bases from V and 7 from J, leaving 18 bases between them. Germline-derived CDR1 and CDR2 are SGHTA and FQGNSA. The CDR3 contains 16 residues.

Comment on this clone: The germline gene is not matched at one end of the junction; a read error may be the cause. The genes are TRBV10-3 and TRBJ2-1, with 8 bases identical to TRBD2. This CDR3 is built from 13 residues. In germline, CDR1 is ENHRY, CDR2 SYGVKD. The CDR3 nucleotides read TGTGCCATCGGTGAGCGGGAGTACAATGAGCAGTTCTTC. This codes for CAIGEREYNEQFF.

V and J are TRBV18 and TRBJ1-3; TRBD1 is a possible D gene (6 bases). Germline values: CDR1 KGHSH, CDR2 LQKENI. V was shortened by 1 base and J by 0 bases, with 10 bases between the two germline ends. The CDR3 extends over 16 amino acids. The CDR3 sequence is CASSPLTGRSGNTIYF. CDR3 coding DNA: TGTGCCAGCTCACCACTGACAGGCCGCTCTGGAAACACCATATATTTT.

The chain uses TRBV9 and TRBJ2-1; 8 positions match TRBD2. The V gene's germline CDR1 is SGDLS and CDR2 YYNGEE. Trimming removed 4 bases from V and 0 bases from J; junction bases left unmatched: 3. The CDR3 consists of 15 residues. The CDR3 DNA reads TGTGCCAGCAGCCCCAGCGGGAGCTCCTACAATGAGCAGTTCTTC. Protein: CASSPSGSSYNEQFF.

There are a few counts of this clone. At one boundary the junction diverges from the germline segment, which might be a read error. This same CDR3 is encoded by further DNA sequences in the sample. The rearrangement uses TRBV5-1 and TRBJ1-5; 7 bases match TRBD1. The length of the CDR3 is 14 residues. Germline CDR1 SGHRS, CDR2 YFSETQ. DNA for the CDR3: TGCGCCAGCAGCTTGGAAGGGGGCAACCAGCCCCAGCATTTT. This gives the protein CASSLEGGNQPQHF.

J is TRBJ1-5 and V is TRBV5-5; a weak D match, TRBD1 (5 bases). Per the germline V gene, CDR1 is SGHKS and CDR2 is YYEKEE (reference sequence). The CDR3 length is 13 residues. V lost 4 bases to trimming and J lost 7 bases, with 12 bases between them. The CDR3 here is CASSEQVEQPQHF. CDR3 DNA: TGTGCCAGCAGCGAACAGGTTGAACAGCCCCAGCATTTT.

The rearrangement uses TRBV5-1 and TRBJ2-3; a possible D gene is TRBD2 (5 bases). The V end lost 0 bases, the J end lost 1 base, and 9 bases lay between the germline ends. The germline V gene has CDR1 SGHRS and CDR2 YFSETQ. The CDR3 is made up of 15 amino acids. CDR3 in amino acids: CASSLVGSGTDTQYF. Here the CDR3 DNA reads TGCGCCAGCAGCTTGGTTGGTAGCGGCACAGATACGCAGTATTTT.

The chain combines TRBV1 with TRBJ2-2; the table's D call of TRBD2 was not tested on the DNA. TRBV1 is recorded as a pseudogene. This CDR3 is built from 18 residues. The CDR3 protein is CTSSQDMVVKTGTGELFF. CDR3 sequence (DNA): TGCACCAGCAGCCAAGATATGGTAGTCAAAACGGGCACCGGGGAGCTGTTTTTT.

This CDR3 is CASRSPSGIFEQYF. CDR3 coding DNA: TGTGCCAGCAGGTCGCCTAGCGGGATTTTCGAGCAGTACTTC. This sequence joins TRBV2 and TRBJ2-7; 9 bases line up with TRBD2. From germline, CDR1 is SNHLY and CDR2 FYNNEI. The CDR3 extends over 14 amino acids. Germline trimming cut 6 bases from V and 6 bases from J; bases unmatched to any gene: 9.

The chain uses TRBV10-2 and TRBJ1-4; perhaps TRBD1 as D (5 bases). V lost 2 bases, J lost 8 bases, and 9 bases lay in between. The CDR3 consists of 13 residues. The germline V gene encodes CDR1 WSHSY and CDR2 SAAADI. DNA of the CDR3: TGCGCCAGCAGTGAGCAGGGCTGGGAAAAACTGTTTTTT. It encodes CASSEQGWEKLFF.

The chain carries TRBV7-9 and TRBJ2-7, with a possible D match to TRBD1 (6 bases). Germline CDR1 and CDR2: SEHNR and FQNEAQ (reference sequence). Trimming pared 3 bases from V and 4 bases from J, leaving 13 bases between. The CDR3 covers 14 residues. The CDR3 DNA follows: TGTGCCAGCAGCTTGCAGGGGTCGGCTTACGAGCAGTACTTC. Translating it yields CASSLQGSAYEQYF.

Of note for this clone: Sequence at one end of the junction differs from germline and may be a read error. The genes are TRBV20-1 and TRBJ1-1; 8 nucleotides agree with TRBD1. Germline-derived CDR1 and CDR2 are DFQATT and SNEGSKA (reference sequence). The CDR3 spans 11 residues. CDR3 in amino acids: CSARTGGKKIF. CDR3 DNA: TGCAGTGCTCGAACAGGGGGTAAGAAGATCTTT.

V usage is TRBV6-1 and J usage is TRBJ1-2; D perhaps matches TRBD1 (5 bases). Germline CDR1 is MNHNS and CDR2 is SASEGT. The V end was cut by 8 bases, the J end by 8 bases, with 24 bases between. This CDR3 contains 15 residues. CDR3: CASSRGDSVPSGYTF. CDR3 in DNA: TGTGCCAGCTCCCGGGGGGATTCTGTCCCTTCCGGCTACACCTTC.

The chain links TRBV6-6 to TRBJ2-1; the match to TRBD1 covers 7 bases. Germline-derived CDR1 and CDR2 are MNHNY and SVGAGI (reference sequence). The V and J ends lost 5 bases and 6 bases, in that order; junction bases with no gene match: 10. CDR3 length: 15 amino acids. CDR3 in DNA: TGTGCCAGCAGTACCCAGACAGGGAGTATCAATGAGCAGTTCTTC. Translation: CASSTQTGSINEQFF.

This chain links TRBV19 with TRBJ1-5, with D uncertain. Between the trimmed V and J ends, which lost 2 bases and 3 bases, there was a span of 8 bases. Germline lookup yields CDR1 LNHDA and CDR2 SQIVND (reference sequence). The CDR3 consists of 14 residues. This chain's CDR3 is CASSISGVNQPQHF. Written as DNA, the CDR3 is TGTGCCAGTAGTATATCAGGCGTCAATCAGCCCCAGCATTTT.